This T cell receptor (beta chain) was observed in a study of T cell changes during pregnancy in multiple sclerosis. The method was immunoSEQ multiplex PCR; TCRdb's version includes in-frame clones alone and lacks a portion of them. The data contain around 120,000 clones, roughly 90% of them singletons. Trimming removed 5 bases from V and 0 bases from J, with 11 bases in between. The CDR3 length is 15 residues. Germline V gene sequence: CDR1 LNHDA, CDR2 SQIVND (reference sequence). The sample was peripheral blood, taken after pregnancy. The chain uses TRBV19 and TRBJ2-1; maybe TRBD2 (6 bases). The clonotype originates from a female donor with multiple sclerosis, enrolled in a pregnancy study. CDR3 nucleotide sequence: TGTGCCAGTAGTTTAGCGGTTCGCTCCTACAATGAGCAGTTCTTC. This gives the protein CASSLAVRSYNEQFF.